This TCR beta chain was sequenced for a study of T cell repertoires in cytomegalovirus infection. TCRdb called the reads again in MiXCR, with one record for every CDR3 protein. The sample lists some 100,000 distinct CDR3 sequences, 23% seen once, with approximately 40% in the top ten. The CDR3 totals 20 residues. The germline V gene encodes CDR1 SGHKS and CDR2 YYEKEE (reference sequence). Unmatched junction bases numbered 20, after V lost 4 bases and J lost 5 bases. This clonotype was seen at least ten times. Specimen: CD8+ T cells from PBMCs. V gene TRBV5-5 combines with J gene TRBJ2-1; 11 bases agree with TRBD1. This receptor was identified in a human donor in good health (CMV status not recorded). Some clones in this sample may be carry-over from other donors' samples. In DNA, the CDR3 is TGTGCCAGCAGCGACCCAGCCGGGACAGGGGGTTATAGGGCCCACAATGAGCAGTTCTTC. As protein: CASSDPAGTGGYRAHNEQFF.